These T cell receptor beta chains were read from a single sample in a study of control samples from healthy donors and cancer patients. Here immunoSEQ multiplex PCR was the method, and the copy in TCRdb shows in-frame clones only, minus some. This sample yields under 200,000 clones, of which about 94% are seen a single time; around 8.5% belongs to the top ten. The sequencing sample was made of blood. The source is a woman in her forties in good health. CDR3s include the opening cysteine and the closing phenylalanine or tryptophan. D genes are given only for firm matches. Only some rows state a clone size, as once, few, many or a class for expanded clones.

D gene	clone size	V gene	J gene	CDR3 DNA	CDR3 protein
.	.	TRBV21-1	TRBJ2-7	TGTGCCAGCAGCAAAGCACTAGCGGGGTCCTACGAGCAGTACTTC	CASSKALAGSYEQYF
.	.	TRBV6-5	TRBJ2-3	TGTGCCGTCGGAAGAGGGACAGATACGCAGTATTTT	CAVGRGTDTQYF
TRBD1	.	TRBV6-1	TRBJ2-7	TGTGCCAGCAGTGAAGGGGACAGGCTCGGGGAGTACTTC	CASSEGDRLGEYF
TRBD1	.	TRBV5-6	TRBJ2-1	TGTGCCAGCAGCCCAGGACAGGGGGGATACAATGAGCAGTTCTTC	CASSPGQGGYNEQFF
.	few	TRBV2	TRBJ1-2	TGTGCCAGCAGTGAGATATCAGGGGGCTACACCTTC	CASSEISGGYTF
TRBD1	.	TRBV5-1	TRBJ1-2	TGCGCCAGCAGTTTTGCCGACAGGGTCGCTAACTATGGCTACACCTTC	CASSFADRVANYGYTF
TRBD1	.	TRBV24-1	TRBJ2-3	TGTGCCACCAGTGATCCCCGGGACAGGAGCACAGATACGCAGTATTTT	CATSDPRDRSTDTQYF
.	.	TRBV12-3/TRBV12-4	TRBJ1-2	TGTGCCAGCAGCCTGGGGCAGAGCTATGGCTACACCTTC	CASSLGQSYGYTF
.	once	TRBV10-1	TRBJ2-7	TGCGCCAGCAGTCAATCGCAGGGCTACGAGCAGTACTTC	CASSQSQGYEQYF
.	.	TRBV11-2	TRBJ1-4	TGTGCCAGCAGCTTAGCGGGGGGGCCAGGTGGCGAAAAACTGTTTTTT	CASSLAGGPGGEKLFF
.	.	TRBV4-1	TRBJ2-3	TGCGCCAGCAGCCGACTGGACAGTGGAGATACGCAGTATTTT	CASSRLDSGDTQYF
.	.	TRBV29-1	TRBJ1-4	TGCAGCGTTAACCGTATCGGGGCTAATGAAAAACTGTTTTTT	CSVNRIGANEKLFF
.	.	TRBV4-1	TRBJ1-1	TGCGCCAGCAGCTCCCGGTTGGCTGAAGCTTTCTTT	CASSSRLAEAFF
.	.	TRBV4-1	TRBJ1-1	TGCGCCAGCAGCCAATTCCCTCGGACCGCGAACACTGAAGCTTTCTTT	CASSQFPRTANTEAFF
TRBD1	once	TRBV2	TRBJ2-7	TGTGCCAGCAGTTGGGACAGGGAGTACGAGCAGTACTTC	CASSWDREYEQYF